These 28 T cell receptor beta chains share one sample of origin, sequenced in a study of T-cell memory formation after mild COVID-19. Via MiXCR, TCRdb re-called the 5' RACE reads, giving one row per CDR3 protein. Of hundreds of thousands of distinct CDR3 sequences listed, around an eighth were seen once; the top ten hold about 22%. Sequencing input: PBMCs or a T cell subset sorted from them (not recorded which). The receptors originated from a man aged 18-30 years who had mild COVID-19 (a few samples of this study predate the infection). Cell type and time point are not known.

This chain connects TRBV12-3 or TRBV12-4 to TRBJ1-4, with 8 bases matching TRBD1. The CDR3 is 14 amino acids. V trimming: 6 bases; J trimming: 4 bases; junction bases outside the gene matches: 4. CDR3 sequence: CASRGTGFNEKLFF. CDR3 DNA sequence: TGTGCCAGCAGGGGGACAGGCTTTAATGAAAAACTGTTTTTT.

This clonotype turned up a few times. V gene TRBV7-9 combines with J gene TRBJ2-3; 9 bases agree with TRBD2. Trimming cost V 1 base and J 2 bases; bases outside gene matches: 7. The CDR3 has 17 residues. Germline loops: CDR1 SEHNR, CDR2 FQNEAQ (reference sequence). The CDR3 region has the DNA TGTGCCAGCAGCTTAGATCTACTAGCGGGCTCCACAGATACGCAGTATTTT. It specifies CASSLDLLAGSTDTQYF.

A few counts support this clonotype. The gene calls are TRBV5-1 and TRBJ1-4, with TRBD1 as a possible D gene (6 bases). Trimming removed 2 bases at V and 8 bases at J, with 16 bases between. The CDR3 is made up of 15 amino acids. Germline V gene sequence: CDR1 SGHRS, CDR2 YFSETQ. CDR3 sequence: CASSLGQTAWEKLFF. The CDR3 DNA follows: TGCGCCAGCAGCTTAGGACAGACGGCGTGGGAAAAACTGTTTTTT.

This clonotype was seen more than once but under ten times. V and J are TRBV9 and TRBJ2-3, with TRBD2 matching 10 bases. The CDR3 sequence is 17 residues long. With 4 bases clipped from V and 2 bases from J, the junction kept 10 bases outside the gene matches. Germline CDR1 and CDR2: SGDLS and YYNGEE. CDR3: CASSPSIAGGLTDTQYF. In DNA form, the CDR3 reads TGTGCCAGCAGCCCCTCAATAGCGGGGGGTCTCACAGATACGCAGTATTTT.

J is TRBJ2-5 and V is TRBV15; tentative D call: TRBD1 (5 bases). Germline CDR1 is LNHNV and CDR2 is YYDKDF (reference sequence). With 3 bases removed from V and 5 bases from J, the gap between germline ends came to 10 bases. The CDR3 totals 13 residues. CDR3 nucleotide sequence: TGTGCCACCAGCAGGACAGCCGGGGAGACCCAGTACTTC. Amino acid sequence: CATSRTAGETQYF.

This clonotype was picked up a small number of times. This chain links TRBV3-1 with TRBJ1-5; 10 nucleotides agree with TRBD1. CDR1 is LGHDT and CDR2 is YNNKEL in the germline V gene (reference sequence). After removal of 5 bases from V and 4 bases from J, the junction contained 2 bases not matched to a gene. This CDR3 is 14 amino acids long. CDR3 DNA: TGTGCCAGCAGCGGGACAGGGGAGAATCAGCCCCAGCATTTT. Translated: CASSGTGENQPQHF.

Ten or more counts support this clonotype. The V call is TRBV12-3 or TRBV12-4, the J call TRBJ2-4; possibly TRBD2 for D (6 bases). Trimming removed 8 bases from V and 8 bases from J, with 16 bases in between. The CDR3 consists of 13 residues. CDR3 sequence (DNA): TGTGCCAGCGGAGGGGCTGGATTAGACATTCAGTACTTC. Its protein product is CASGGAGLDIQYF.

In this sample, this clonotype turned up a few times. The CDR3 region is CASSFHMAEAFF. The CDR3 nucleotides read TGTGCCAGCAGCTTTCACATGGCTGAAGCTTTCTTT. V is TRBV5-8 and J is TRBJ1-1; D call uncertain. The CDR3 has 12 amino acids. V was pared by 2 bases and J by 6 bases, with 8 bases between. Germline CDR1 and CDR2: SGHTS and YDEGEE.

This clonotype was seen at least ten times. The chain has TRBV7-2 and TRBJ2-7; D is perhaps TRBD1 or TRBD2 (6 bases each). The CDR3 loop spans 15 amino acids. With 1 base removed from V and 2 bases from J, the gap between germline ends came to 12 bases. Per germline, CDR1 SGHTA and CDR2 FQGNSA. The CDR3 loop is CASSLGGGGPYEQYF. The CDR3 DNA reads TGTGCCAGCAGCTTAGGTGGAGGGGGGCCCTACGAGCAGTACTTC.

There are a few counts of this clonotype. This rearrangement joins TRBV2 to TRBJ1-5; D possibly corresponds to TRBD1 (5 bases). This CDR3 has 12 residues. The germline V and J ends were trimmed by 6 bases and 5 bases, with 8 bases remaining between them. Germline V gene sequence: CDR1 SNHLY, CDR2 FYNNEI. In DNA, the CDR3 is TGTGCCAGCAGGGGGGGGGATCAGCCCCAGCATTTT. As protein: CASRGGDQPQHF.

CDR3 in amino acids: CASSHRGEGTDTQYF. CDR3 DNA sequence: TGTGCCAGCAGCCACCGGGGAGAAGGCACAGATACGCAGTATTTT. This chain connects TRBV3-1 to TRBJ2-3; D possibly corresponds to TRBD2 (5 bases). With 3 bases removed from V and 1 base from J, the gap between germline ends came to 11 bases. This CDR3 has 15 residues. Germline V CDR1 and CDR2: LGHDT, YNNKEL (reference sequence).

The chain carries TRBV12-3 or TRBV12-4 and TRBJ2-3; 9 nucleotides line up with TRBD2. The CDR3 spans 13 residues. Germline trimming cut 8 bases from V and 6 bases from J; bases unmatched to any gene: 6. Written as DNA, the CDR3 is TGTGCCAGCGGGGCTAGCGGGGTGGATACGCAGTATTTT. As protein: CASGASGVDTQYF.

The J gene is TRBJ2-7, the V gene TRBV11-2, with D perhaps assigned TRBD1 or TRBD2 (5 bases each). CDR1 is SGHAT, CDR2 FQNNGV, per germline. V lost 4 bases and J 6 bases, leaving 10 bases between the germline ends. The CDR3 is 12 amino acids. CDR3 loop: CASSSFGGEQYV. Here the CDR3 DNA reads TGTGCCAGCAGCTCCTTTGGGGGCGAGCAGTACGTC.

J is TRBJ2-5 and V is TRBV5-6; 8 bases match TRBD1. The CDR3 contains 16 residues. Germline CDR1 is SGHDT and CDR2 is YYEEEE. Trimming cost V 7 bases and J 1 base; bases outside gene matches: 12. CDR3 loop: CASYYRTGPPQETQYF. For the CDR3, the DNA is TGTGCCAGCTATTACCGGACAGGGCCCCCCCAAGAGACCCAGTACTTC. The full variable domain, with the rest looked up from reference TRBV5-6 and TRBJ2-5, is DAGVTQSPTHLIKTRGQQVTLRCSPKSGHDTVSWYQQALGQGPQFIFQYYEEEERQRGNFPDRFSGHQFPNYSSELNVNALLLGDSALYLCASYYRTGPPQETQYFGPGTRLLVL.

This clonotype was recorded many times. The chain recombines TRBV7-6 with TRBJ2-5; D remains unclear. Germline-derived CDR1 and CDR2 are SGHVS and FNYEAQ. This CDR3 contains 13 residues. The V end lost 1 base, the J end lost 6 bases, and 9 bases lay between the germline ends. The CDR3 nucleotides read TGTGCCAGCAGCTTAGAACTGCTTCAGACCCAGTACTTC. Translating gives CASSLELLQTQYF. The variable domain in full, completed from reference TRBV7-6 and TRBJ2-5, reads GAGVSQSPRYKVTKRGQDVALRCDPISGHVSLYWYRQALGQGPEFLTYFNYEAQQDKSGLPNDRFSAERPEGSISTLTIQRTEQRDSAMYRCASSLELLQTQYFGPGTRLLVL.

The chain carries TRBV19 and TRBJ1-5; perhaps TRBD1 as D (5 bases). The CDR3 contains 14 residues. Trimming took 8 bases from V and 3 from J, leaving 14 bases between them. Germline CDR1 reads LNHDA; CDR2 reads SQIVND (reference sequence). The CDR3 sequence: CASGQGLDNQPQHF. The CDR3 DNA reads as TGTGCCAGTGGTCAGGGACTTGACAATCAGCCCCAGCATTTT.

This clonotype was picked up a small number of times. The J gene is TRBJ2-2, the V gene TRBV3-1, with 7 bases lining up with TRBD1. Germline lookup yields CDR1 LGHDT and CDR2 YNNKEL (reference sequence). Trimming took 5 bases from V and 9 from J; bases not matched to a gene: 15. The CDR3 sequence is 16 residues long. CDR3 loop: CASSARDSVYRRELFF. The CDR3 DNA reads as TGTGCCAGCAGCGCCCGGGACAGCGTCTATCGACGGGAGCTGTTTTTT.

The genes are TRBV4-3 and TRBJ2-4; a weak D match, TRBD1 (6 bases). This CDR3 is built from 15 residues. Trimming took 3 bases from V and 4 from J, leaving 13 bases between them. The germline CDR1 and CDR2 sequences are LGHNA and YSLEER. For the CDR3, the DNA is TGCGCCAGCAGCCAGCAGGGGCAGGGGAAAAACATTCAGTACTTC. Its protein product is CASSQQGQGKNIQYF.

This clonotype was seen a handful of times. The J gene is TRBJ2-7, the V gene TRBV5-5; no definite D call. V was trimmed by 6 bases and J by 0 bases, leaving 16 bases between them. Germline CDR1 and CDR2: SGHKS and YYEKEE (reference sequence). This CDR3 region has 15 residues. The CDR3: CASTPIGRASYEQYF. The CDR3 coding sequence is TGTGCCAGCACCCCCATTGGGCGCGCCTCCTACGAGCAGTACTTC.

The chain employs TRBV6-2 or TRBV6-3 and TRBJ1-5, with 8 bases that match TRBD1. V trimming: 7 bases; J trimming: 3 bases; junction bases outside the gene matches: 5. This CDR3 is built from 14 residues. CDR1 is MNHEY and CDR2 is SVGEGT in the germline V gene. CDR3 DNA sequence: TGTGCCAGCACCTCGACAGGGGACAATCAGCCCCAGCATTTT. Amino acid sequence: CASTSTGDNQPQHF.

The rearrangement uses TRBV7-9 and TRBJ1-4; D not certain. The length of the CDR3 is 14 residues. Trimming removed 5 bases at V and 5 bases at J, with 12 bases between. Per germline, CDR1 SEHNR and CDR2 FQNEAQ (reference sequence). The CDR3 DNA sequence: TGTGCCAGCAGCAAGGTTTCTGGGAATGAAAAACTGTTTTTT. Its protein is CASSKVSGNEKLFF. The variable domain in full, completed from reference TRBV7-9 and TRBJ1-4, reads DTGVSQNPRHKITKRGQNVTFRCDPISEHNRLYWYRQTLGQGPEFLTYFQNEAQLEKSRLLSDRFSAERPKGSFSTLEIQRTEQGDSAMYLCASSKVSGNEKLFFGSGTQLSVL.

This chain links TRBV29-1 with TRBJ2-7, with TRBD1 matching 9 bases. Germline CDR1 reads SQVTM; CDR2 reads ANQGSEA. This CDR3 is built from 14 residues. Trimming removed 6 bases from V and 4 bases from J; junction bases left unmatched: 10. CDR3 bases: TGCAGCGTAGAGGGACAGGGCAAGGAATACGAGCAGTACTTC. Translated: CSVEGQGKEYEQYF.

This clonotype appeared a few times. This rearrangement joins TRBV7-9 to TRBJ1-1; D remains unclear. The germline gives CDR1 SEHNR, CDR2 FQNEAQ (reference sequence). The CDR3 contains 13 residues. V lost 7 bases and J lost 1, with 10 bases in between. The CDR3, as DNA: TGTGCCAGCACCTCCCAGCAGAACACTGAAGCTTTCTTT. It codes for CASTSQQNTEAFF.

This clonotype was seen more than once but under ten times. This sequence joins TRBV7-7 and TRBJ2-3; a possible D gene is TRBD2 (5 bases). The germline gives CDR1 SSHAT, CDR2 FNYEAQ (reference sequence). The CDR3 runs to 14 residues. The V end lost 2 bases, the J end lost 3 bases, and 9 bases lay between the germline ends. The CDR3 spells CASSLLSETDTQYF. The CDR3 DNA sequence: TGTGCCAGCAGCTTACTTAGCGAAACAGATACGCAGTATTTT.

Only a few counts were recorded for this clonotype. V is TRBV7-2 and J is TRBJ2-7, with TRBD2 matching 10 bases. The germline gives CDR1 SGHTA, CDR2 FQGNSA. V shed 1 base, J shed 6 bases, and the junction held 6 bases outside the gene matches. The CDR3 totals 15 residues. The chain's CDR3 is CASSLVLAGSLEQYF. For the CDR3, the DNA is TGTGCCAGCAGCTTAGTACTAGCGGGGTCCCTCGAGCAGTACTTC.

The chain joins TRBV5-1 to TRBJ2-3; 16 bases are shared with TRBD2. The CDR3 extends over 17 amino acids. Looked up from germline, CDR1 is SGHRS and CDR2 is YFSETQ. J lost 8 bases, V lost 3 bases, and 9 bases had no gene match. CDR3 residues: CASSSPGLAGGPGTQYF. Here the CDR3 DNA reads TGCGCCAGCAGCTCCCCGGGACTAGCGGGGGGGCCCGGTACGCAGTATTTT.

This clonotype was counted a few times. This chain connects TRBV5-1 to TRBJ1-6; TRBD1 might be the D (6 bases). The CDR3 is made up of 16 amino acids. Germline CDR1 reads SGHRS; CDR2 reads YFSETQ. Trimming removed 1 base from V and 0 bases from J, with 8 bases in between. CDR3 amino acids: CASSLTGSSYNSPLHF. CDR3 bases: TGCGCCAGCAGCTTGACAGGGAGCTCCTATAATTCACCCCTCCACTTT.

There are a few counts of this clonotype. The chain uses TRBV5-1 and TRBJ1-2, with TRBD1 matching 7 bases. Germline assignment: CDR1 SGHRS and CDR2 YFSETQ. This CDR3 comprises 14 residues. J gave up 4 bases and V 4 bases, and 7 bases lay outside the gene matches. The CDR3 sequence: CASSLTGDGYGYTF. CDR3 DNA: TGCGCCAGCAGCCTAACAGGGGATGGCTATGGCTACACCTTC.